This T cell receptor (beta chain) was found in a study of cytomegalovirus exposure and HLA in healthy donors. The study's findings and limits: Reports indicated that the classifier achieved high specificity and sensitivity in diagnosing cytomegalovirus status. The study labeled 170 or so TCR beta chains cytomegalovirus-associated. Three of the chains that were CMV-associated were confirmed in vitro to be specific for CMV antigens.

Note on this clone: No antigen is known for it.

TCRdb's copy holds only in-frame clones and misses some; the assay was immunoSEQ multiplex PCR. The sample carries about 150,000 clones, about 86% recorded once. This CDR3 has 14 residues. V gene TRBV1 combines with J gene TRBJ2-1; the table's D call, TRBD2, has no DNA check behind it. TRBV1 is tagged as a pseudogene. The TCR originated in a human donor in good health. The sequenced sample consisted of PBMCs. CDR3 sequence (DNA): TGCACCAGCAGCCAACGGACTAGTTACAATGAGCAGTTCTTC. Its translation is CTSSQRTSYNEQFF.